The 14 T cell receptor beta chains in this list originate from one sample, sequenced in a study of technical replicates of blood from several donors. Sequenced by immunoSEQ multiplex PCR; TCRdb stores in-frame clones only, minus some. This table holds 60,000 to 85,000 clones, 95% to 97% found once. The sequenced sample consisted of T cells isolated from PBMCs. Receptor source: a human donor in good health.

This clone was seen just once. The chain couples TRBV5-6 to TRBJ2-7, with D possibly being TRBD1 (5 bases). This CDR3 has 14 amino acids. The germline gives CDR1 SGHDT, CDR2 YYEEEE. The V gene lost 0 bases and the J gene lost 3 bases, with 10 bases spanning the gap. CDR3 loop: CASSLGTPYYEQYF. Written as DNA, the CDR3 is TGTGCCAGCAGCTTGGGGACACCTTACTACGAGCAGTACTTC.

The CDR3 reads CAITRTAPRENTEAFF. The CDR3, as DNA: TGTGCCATCACGAGGACGGCACCGAGGGAGAACACTGAAGCTTTCTTT. The chain is built from TRBV10-3 and TRBJ1-1; D remains ambiguous. V dropped 7 bases and J dropped 1 base, with 19 bases sitting between them. Germline loops: CDR1 ENHRY, CDR2 SYGVKD. The CDR3 has 16 residues.

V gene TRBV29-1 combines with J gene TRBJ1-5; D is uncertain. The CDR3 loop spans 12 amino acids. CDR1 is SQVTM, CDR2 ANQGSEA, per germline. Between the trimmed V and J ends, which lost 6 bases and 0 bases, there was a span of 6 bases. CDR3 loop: CSVRNSNQPQHF. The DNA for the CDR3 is TGCAGCGTCAGAAATAGCAATCAGCCCCAGCATTTT.

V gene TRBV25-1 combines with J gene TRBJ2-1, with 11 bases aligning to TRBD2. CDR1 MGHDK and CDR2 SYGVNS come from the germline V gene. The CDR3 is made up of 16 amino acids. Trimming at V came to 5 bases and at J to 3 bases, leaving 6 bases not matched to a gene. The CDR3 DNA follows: TGTGCCAGCAGTAAAACTAGCGGGGGTCTCTACAATGAGCAGTTCTTC. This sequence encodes CASSKTSGGLYNEQFF.

CDR3 region: CASSGPGLSNQPQHF. As DNA, the CDR3 is TGTGCCAGCAGTGGGCCAGGACTTAGCAATCAGCCCCAGCATTTT. The chain links TRBV2 to TRBJ1-5; no reliable D call. V gave up 4 bases and J gave up 0 bases, with 10 bases separating them. Germline V gene sequence: CDR1 SNHLY, CDR2 FYNNEI. CDR3 length: 15 amino acids.

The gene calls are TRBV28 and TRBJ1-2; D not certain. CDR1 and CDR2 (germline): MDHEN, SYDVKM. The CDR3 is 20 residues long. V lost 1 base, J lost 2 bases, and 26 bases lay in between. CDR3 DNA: TGTGCCAGCAGTTTATTAGTTTTGACGAGGGTTAATAGAAAAAACTATGGCTACACCTTC. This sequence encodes CASSLLVLTRVNRKNYGYTF.

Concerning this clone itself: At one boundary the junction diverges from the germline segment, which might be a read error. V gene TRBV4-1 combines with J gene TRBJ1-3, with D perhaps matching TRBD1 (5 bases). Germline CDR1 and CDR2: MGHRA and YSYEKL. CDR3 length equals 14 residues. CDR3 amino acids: CASSQEGGGDTIYF. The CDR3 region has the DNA TGCGCCAGCAGCCAAGAGGGGGGTGGAGACACCATATATTTT.

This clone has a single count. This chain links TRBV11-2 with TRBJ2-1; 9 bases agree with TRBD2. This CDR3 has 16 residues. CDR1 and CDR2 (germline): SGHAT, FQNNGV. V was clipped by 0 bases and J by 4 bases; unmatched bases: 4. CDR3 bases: TGTGCCAGCAGCTTAGATGCTAGCGGGACTTACAATGAGCAGTTCTTC. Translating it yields CASSLDASGTYNEQFF.

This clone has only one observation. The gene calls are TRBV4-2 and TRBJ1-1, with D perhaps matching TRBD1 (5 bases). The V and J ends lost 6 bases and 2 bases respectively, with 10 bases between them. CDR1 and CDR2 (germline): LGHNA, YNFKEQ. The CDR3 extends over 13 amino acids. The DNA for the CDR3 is TGTGCCAGCAGTCGACAGCGTAACACTGAAGCTTTCTTT. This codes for CASSRQRNTEAFF.

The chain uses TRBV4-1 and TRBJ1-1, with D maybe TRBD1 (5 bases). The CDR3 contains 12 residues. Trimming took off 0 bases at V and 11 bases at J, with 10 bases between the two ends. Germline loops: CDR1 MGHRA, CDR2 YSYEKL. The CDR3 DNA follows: TGCGCCAGCAGCCAAGATCTCGGGGGGGCTTTCTTT. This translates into CASSQDLGGAFF.

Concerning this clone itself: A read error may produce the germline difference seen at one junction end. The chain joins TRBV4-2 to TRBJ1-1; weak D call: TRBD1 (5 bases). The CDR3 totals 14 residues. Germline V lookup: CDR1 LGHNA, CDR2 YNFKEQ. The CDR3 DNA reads TGTGCCAGCAGCAAAGAAGGACAAGCCACTGAAGCTTTCTTT. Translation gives CASSKEGQATEAFF.

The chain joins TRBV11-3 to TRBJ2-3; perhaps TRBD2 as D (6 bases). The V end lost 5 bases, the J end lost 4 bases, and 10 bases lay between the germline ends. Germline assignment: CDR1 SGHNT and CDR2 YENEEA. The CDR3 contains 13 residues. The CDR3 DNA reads TGTGCCAGCAGCACTAGCAGGGCAGATACGCAGTATTTT. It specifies CASSTSRADTQYF.

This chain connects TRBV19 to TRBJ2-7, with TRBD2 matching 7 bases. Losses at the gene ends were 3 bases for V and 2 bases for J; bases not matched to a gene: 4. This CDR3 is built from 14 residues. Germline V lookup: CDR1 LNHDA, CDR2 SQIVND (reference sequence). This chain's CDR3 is CASSMESGTYEQYF. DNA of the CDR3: TGTGCCAGTAGTATGGAGAGCGGGACCTACGAGCAGTACTTC.

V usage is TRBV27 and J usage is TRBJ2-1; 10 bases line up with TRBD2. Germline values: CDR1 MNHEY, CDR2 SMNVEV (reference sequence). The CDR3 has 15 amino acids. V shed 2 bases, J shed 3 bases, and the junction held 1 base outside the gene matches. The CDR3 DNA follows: TGTGCCAGCAGTTTAATAGCGGGAGGCTACAATGAGCAGTTCTTC. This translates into CASSLIAGGYNEQFF.